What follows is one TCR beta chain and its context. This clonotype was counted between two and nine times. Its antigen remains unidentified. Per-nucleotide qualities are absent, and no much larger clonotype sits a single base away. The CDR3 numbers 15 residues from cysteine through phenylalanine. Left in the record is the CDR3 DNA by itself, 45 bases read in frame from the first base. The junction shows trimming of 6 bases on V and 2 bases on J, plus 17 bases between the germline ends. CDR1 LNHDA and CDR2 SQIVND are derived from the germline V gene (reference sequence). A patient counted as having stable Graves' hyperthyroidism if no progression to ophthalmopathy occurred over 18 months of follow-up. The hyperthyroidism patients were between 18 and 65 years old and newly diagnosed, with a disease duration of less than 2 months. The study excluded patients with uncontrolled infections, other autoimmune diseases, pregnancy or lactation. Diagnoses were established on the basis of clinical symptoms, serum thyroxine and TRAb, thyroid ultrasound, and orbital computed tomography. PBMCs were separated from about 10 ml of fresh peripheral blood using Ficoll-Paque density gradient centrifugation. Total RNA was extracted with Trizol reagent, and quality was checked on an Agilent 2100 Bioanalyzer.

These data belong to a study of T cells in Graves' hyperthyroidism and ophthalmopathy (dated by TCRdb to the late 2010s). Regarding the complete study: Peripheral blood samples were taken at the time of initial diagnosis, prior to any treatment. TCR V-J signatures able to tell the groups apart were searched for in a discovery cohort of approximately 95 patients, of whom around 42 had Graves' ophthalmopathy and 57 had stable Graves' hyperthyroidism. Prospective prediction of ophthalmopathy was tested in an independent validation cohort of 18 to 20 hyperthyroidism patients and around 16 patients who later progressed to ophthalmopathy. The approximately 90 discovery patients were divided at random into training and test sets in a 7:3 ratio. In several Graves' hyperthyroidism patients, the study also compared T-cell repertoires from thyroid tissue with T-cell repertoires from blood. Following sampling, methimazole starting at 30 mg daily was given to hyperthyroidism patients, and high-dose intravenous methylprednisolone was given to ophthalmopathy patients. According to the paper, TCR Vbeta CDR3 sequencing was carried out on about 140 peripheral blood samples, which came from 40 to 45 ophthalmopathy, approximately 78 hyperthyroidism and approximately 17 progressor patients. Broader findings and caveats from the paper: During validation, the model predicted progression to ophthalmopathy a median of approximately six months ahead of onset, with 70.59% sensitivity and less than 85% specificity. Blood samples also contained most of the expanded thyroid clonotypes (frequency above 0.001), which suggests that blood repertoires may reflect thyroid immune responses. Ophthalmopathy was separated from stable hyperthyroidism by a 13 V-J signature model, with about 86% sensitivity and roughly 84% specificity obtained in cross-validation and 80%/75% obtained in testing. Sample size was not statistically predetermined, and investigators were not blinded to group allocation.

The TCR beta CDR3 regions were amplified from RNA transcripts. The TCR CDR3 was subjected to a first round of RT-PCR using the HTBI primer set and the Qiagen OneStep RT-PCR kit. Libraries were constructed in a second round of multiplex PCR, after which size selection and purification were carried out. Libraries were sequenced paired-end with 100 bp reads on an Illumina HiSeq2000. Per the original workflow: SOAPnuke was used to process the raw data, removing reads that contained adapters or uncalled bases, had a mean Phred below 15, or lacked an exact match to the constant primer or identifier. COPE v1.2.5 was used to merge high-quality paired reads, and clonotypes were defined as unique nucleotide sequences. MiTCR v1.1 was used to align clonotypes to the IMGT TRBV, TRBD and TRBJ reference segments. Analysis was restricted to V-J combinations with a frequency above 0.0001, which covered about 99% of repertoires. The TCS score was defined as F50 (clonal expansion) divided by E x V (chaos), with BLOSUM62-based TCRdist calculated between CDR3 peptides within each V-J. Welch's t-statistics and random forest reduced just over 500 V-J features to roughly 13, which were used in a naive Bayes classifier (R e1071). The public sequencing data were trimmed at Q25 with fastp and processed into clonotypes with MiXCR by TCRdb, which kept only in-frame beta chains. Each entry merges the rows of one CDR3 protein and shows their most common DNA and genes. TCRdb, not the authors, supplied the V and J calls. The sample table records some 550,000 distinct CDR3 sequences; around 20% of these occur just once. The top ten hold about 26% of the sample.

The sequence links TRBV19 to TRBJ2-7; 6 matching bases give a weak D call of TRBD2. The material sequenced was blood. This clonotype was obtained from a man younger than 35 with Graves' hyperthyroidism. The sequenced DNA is TGTGCCAGTAGCCGGCCGGGACTGAACCCCTACGAGCAGTACTTC. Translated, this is CASSRPGLNPYEQYF.